The rows below give T cell receptor beta chains drawn from one sample of a study of T cells in Graves' hyperthyroidism and ophthalmopathy. TCRdb reprocessed the multiplex PCR reads with MiXCR, giving one entry per CDR3 protein. The sample consists of more than 350,000 distinct CDR3 sequences, roughly 15% of them appearing once. Input material: blood. These receptors were obtained from a woman in her fifties or sixties with Graves' ophthalmopathy. Each CDR3 is given with its conserved first and last residue. D genes are given only for firm matches.

j_call,d_call,v_call,cdr3_aa
TRBJ2-1,-,TRBV19,CASSISARGSSYNEQFF
TRBJ2-1,-,TRBV19,CASSPRTGEQFF
TRBJ2-7,TRBD2,TRBV27,CASAPRGAGGYEQYF
TRBJ1-6,TRBD1,TRBV5-8,CASSFSLDRGLRSPLHF
TRBJ2-7,-,TRBV5-1,CASSLVASDHEQYF
TRBJ1-2,TRBD1,TRBV6-1,CASGQEALRYGYTF
TRBJ1-1,-,TRBV7-9,CASSFGVQDSEAFF
TRBJ1-3,-,TRBV6-1,CASKRGSGDTIYF
TRBJ1-2,-,TRBV2,CASSEGFNYGYTF
TRBJ2-7,-,TRBV7-9,CATAEWGGEQYF
TRBJ2-3,TRBD1,TRBV7-9,CASLQGASTDTQYF
TRBJ2-7,TRBD2,TRBV4-2,CASSQAGLAGFGEQYF
TRBJ2-7,-,TRBV7-4,CASSLEGSEGVIHEQYF
TRBJ2-7,TRBD1,TRBV6-1,CASSSLGQGGEQYF
TRBJ2-3,-,TRBV6-1,CASSELVAADTQYF
TRBJ2-5,TRBD1,TRBV5-1,CASSFGSRTGDQETQYF